The rows below give T cell receptor beta chains drawn from one sample of a study of immune evolution from preneoplasia to lung adenocarcinoma. The data were produced by immunoSEQ multiplex PCR, yet TCRdb's version contains in-frame clones alone and is incomplete. Here the sample spans roughly 38,000 clones, 74% being singletons. The sample taken for sequencing was FFPE invasive lung adenocarcinoma tissue. The origin of the receptors is a person in their 60s with lung adenocarcinoma. Both conserved end residues are part of each CDR3. The D gene is left open where the match is weak. Size is stated for part of the rows, as once, few or many counts, or as a class when the clone is expanded.

>TRBJ2-2|-|-|TRBV5-1
CASSWGGLNTGELFF
TGCGCCAGCAGCTGGGGGGGGCTGAACACCGGGGAGCTGTTTTTT
>TRBJ1-1|-|-|TRBV28
CASWRGTGNTEAFF
TGTGCCAGCTGGCGGGGGACGGGGAACACTGAAGCTTTCTTT
>TRBJ1-2|-|-|TRBV7-2
CASRDSFYGYTF
TGTGCCAGCAGGGACAGTTTCTATGGCTACACCTTC
>TRBJ1-5|-|-|TRBV7-9
CASSPGGGQHQPQHF
TGTGCCAGCAGCCCCGGCGGGGGGCAGCATCAGCCCCAGCATTTT
>TRBJ1-2|-|-|TRBV19
CASSTSGTFGYTF
TGTGCCAGTAGTACTTCCGGGACTTTCGGCTACACCTTC
>TRBJ2-5|-|-|TRBV7-2
CASSLVHQETQYF
TGTGCCAGCAGCTTGGTCCACCAAGAGACCCAGTACTTC
>TRBJ1-1|-|few|TRBV28
CASRQNTEAFF
TGTGCCAGCAGACAGAACACTGAAGCTTTCTTT
>TRBJ1-5|-|-|TRBV28
CASRGGNVEPQHF
TGTGCCAGCCGGGGGGGGAATGTTGAGCCCCAGCATTTT
>TRBJ2-7|TRBD1|-|TRBV9
CASSVGRTGTPNREQYF
TGTGCCAGCAGCGTAGGGAGGACAGGGACCCCCAATCGGGAGCAGTACTTC
>TRBJ2-1|TRBD2|-|TRBV6-4
CASSDETSGSNEQFF
TGTGCCAGCAGTGACGAGACTAGCGGGAGCAATGAGCAGTTCTTC
>TRBJ2-2|TRBD2|-|TRBV27
CASSPPSGANTGELFF
TGTGCCAGCAGTCCCCCTAGCGGGGCGAACACCGGGGAGCTGTTTTTT
>TRBJ2-1|TRBD2|few|TRBV10-3
CAIKGTSANNEQFF
TGTGCCATCAAGGGGACTAGCGCCAACAATGAGCAGTTCTTC
>TRBJ2-3|-|-|TRBV9
CASSAYVEDTQYF
TGTGCCAGCAGCGCCTACGTAGAAGATACGCAGTATTTT
>TRBJ2-1|TRBD2|-|TRBV7-8
CASQREGGSYNEQFF
TGTGCCAGCCAGCGGGAGGGTGGATCCTACAATGAGCAGTTCTTC
>TRBJ2-6|-|-|TRBV28
CASSSPGAGANVLTF
TGTGCCAGCAGTTCCCCAGGGGCTGGGGCCAACGTCCTGACTTTC
>TRBJ2-5|-|-|TRBV20-1
CSARPVETQYF
TGCAGTGCTAGACCCGTCGAGACCCAGTACTTC
>TRBJ2-7|-|-|TRBV19
CASSITPGQQSYF
TGTGCCAGTAGTATAACCCCCGGGCAGCAGTCGTACTTC
>TRBJ2-3|-|-|TRBV4-2
CASSQGTRGNTDTQYF
TGTGCCAGCAGCCAAGGGACCCGAGGGAACACAGATACGCAGTATTTT
>TRBJ2-1|TRBD2|-|TRBV7-9
CASSPTSGPNNEQFF
TGTGCCAGCAGCCCCACTAGCGGGCCGAACAATGAGCAGTTCTTC
>TRBJ2-7|-|-|TRBV30
CAWSPADGEQYF
TGTGCCTGGAGTCCAGCGGATGGGGAGCAGTACTTC
>TRBJ2-1|-|-|TRBV9
CASSVKDNEQFF
TGTGCCAGCAGCGTAAAAGATAATGAGCAGTTCTTC
>TRBJ1-4|TRBD1|once|TRBV6-5
CASSYRPQGGNEKLFF
TGTGCCAGCAGTTACAGACCACAGGGGGGAAATGAAAAACTGTTTTTT
>TRBJ2-3|-|-|TRBV7-9
CASSLGGGRVDTQYF
TGTGCCAGCAGCTTAGGGGGGGGCAGAGTGGATACGCAGTATTTT
>TRBJ2-1|TRBD2|few|TRBV5-6
CASSPIAGAVEQFF
TGTGCCAGCAGCCCTATAGCGGGAGCTGTTGAGCAGTTCTTC
>TRBJ2-1|-|-|TRBV21-1
CASSSYRTDYNEQFF
TGTGCCAGCAGCAGTTACCGGACAGACTACAATGAGCAGTTCTTC
>TRBJ1-5|-|medium-sized|TRBV2
CASSGDSNQPQHF
TGTGCCAGCAGTGGGGACAGCAATCAGCCCCAGCATTTT
>TRBJ1-3|TRBD1|-|TRBV19
CASRNRGSGNTIYF
TGTGCCAGCCGTAACAGGGGCTCTGGAAACACCATATATTTT
>TRBJ2-1|TRBD1|-|TRBV6-5
CASSSGQGYNEQFF
TGTGCCAGCAGTTCAGGACAGGGATACAATGAGCAGTTCTTC
>TRBJ2-2|-|-|TRBV6-4
CASSPEGAGELFF
TGTGCCAGCAGCCCCGAGGGGGCCGGGGAGCTGTTTTTT
>TRBJ2-5|-|-|TRBV13
CASRVRGETQYF
TGTGCCAGCAGGGTGAGAGGGGAGACCCAGTACTTC
>TRBJ2-1|TRBD1|-|TRBV6-1
CASSLGPGGMNEQFF
TGTGCCAGCAGTTTGGGCCCAGGGGGCATGAATGAGCAGTTCTTC
>TRBJ2-7|TRBD2|few|TRBV27
CASSLTREGSEQYF
TGTGCCAGCAGTTTAACGCGGGAGGGGAGCGAGCAGTACTTC
>TRBJ2-3|-|-|TRBV18
CASSQSSDTQYF
TGTGCCAGCTCACAGTCCTCTGATACGCAGTATTTT
>TRBJ2-2|TRBD2|-|TRBV28
CASSPPGLAVELFF
TGTGCCAGCAGTCCACCCGGACTAGCGGTCGAGCTGTTTTTT
>TRBJ2-5|-|-|TRBV30
CAWSAGGGGETQYF
TGTGCCTGGAGTGCCGGTGGAGGGGGTGAGACCCAGTACTTC
>TRBJ1-1|TRBD1|few|TRBV10-3
CAIRGQGAYSSEAFF
TGTGCCATCCGCGGACAGGGGGCCTATTCTTCTGAAGCTTTCTTT
>TRBJ1-1|-|-|TRBV6-5
CASSYSGVRRTEAFF
TGTGCCAGCAGTTACTCCGGGGTAAGGCGGACTGAAGCTTTCTTT
>TRBJ2-3|-|-|TRBV9
CASSVDEGHTDTQYF
TGTGCCAGCAGCGTCGACGAGGGGCACACAGATACGCAGTATTTT
>TRBJ2-3|-|-|TRBV5-1
CASSLAPGTTDTQYF
TGCGCCAGCAGCTTGGCCCCGGGAACCACAGATACGCAGTATTTT
>TRBJ2-1|-|-|TRBV20-1
CSARGGGEQFF
TGCAGTGCTAGAGGGGGAGGTGAGCAGTTCTTC
>TRBJ2-7|TRBD1|few|TRBV7-2
CASSQQTGSGEQYF
TGTGCCAGCAGCCAACAGACAGGGTCGGGCGAGCAGTACTTC